One TCR beta chain is described in this entry. What it binds is not known. This table comes from immunoSEQ multiplex PCR, and its TCRdb copy is limited to in-frame clones, with some not included. The table lists 40,000 or so clones, roughly 63% of them singletons. These data belong to a study of radiotherapy plus CTLA-4 blockade in lung cancer. General study points: After radiotherapy and ipilimumab, tumor-derived clones expanded in peripheral blood.

CDR1 is MDHEN, CDR2 SYDVKM, per germline. The CDR3 is 14 residues long. V was shortened by 6 bases and J by 3 bases, with 15 bases between the two germline ends. Sequences were derived from peripheral blood, sampled from a patient treated with radiotherapy plus ipilimumab. V gene TRBV28 combines with J gene TRBJ2-7; possibly TRBD1 for D (6 bases). The source of this sequence is a human donor with non-small cell lung cancer who had a partial response to radiotherapy plus ipilimumab. The CDR3 spells CASSYSLGGYEQYF. CDR3 DNA: TGTGCCAGCAGCTACTCCCTAGGGGGCTACGAGCAGTACTTC.